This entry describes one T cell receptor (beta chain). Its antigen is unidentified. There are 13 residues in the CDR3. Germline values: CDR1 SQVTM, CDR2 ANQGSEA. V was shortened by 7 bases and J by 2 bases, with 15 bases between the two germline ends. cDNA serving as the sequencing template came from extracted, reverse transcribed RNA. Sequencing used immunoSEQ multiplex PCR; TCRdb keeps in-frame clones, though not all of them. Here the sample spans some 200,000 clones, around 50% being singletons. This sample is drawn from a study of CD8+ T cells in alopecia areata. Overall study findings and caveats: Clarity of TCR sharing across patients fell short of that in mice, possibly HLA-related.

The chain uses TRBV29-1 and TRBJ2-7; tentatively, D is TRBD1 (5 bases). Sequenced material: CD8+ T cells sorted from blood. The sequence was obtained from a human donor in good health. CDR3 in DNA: TGCAGCGGGGGTCCAGGGCTTGCCTACGAGCAGTACTTC. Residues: CSGGPGLAYEQYF.